The T cell receptor beta chain described here comes from a study of blood T cell repertoires in COVID-19. The overall study: Sites across the United States, Italy and Spain contributed samples from acute and convalescent COVID-19. PBMCs, B-cell-depleted T cells, or T cells were the source of the cDNA or gDNA that made up the material.

In the authors' workflow: Estimation of nucleated cell counts was performed using reference gene primer amplification. Method: immunoSEQ multiplex PCR; TCRdb's copy keeps in-frame clones and lacks some. V, J and clone size reflect that table, while D and trimming were determined from the DNA. Among around 170,000 clones listed, about 88% were seen once. The CDR3 covers 15 residues. Germline assignment: CDR1 LNHDA and CDR2 SQIVND (reference sequence). The V and J ends lost 9 bases and 5 bases respectively, with 22 bases between them. Sequenced material: peripheral blood. This rearrangement joins TRBV19 to TRBJ1-2, with D perhaps TRBD1 (5 bases). This clonotype was sampled from a man in his sixties with acute or convalescent COVID-19. This CDR3 reads CASRIESQEGYGYTF. Here the CDR3 DNA reads TGTGCCAGCAGGATCGAGAGTCAGGAGGGGTATGGCTACACCTTC.